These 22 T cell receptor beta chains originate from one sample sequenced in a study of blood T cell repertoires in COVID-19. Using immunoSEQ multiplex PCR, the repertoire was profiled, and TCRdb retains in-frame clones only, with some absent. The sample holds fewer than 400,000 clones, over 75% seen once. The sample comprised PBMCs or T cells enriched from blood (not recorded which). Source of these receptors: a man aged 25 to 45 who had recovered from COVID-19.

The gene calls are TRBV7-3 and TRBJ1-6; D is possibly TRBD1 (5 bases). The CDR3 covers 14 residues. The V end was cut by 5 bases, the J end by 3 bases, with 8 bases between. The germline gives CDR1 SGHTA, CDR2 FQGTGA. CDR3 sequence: CASSRDSYNSPLHF. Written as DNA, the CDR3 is TGTGCCAGCAGCCGAGACAGCTATAATTCACCCCTCCACTTT.

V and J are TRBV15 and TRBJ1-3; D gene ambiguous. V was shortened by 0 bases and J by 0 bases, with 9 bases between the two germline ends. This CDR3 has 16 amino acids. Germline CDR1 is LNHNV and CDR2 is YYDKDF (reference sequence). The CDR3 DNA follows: TGTGCCACCAGCAGAGATCGTCAGTCCTCTGGAAACACCATATATTTT. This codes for CATSRDRQSSGNTIYF.

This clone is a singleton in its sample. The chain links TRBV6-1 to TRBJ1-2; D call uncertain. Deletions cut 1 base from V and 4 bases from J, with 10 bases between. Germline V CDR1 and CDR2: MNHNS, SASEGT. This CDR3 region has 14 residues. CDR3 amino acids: CASSEDVPFYGYTF. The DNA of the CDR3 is TGTGCCAGCAGTGAAGATGTCCCTTTCTATGGCTACACCTTC.

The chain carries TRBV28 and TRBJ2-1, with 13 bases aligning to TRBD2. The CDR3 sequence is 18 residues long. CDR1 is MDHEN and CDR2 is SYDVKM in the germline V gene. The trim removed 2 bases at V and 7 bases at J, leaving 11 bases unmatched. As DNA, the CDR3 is TGTGCCAGCAGTTTACCCCGACTAGCGGGGGGCCGGGGGAATGAGCAGTTCTTC. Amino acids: CASSLPRLAGGRGNEQFF.

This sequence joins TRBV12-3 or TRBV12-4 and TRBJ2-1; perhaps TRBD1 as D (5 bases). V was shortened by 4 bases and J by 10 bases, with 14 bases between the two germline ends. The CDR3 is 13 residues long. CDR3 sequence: CASSWNRLGEQFF. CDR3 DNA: TGTGCCAGCAGTTGGAACAGGCTCGGGGAGCAGTTCTTC.

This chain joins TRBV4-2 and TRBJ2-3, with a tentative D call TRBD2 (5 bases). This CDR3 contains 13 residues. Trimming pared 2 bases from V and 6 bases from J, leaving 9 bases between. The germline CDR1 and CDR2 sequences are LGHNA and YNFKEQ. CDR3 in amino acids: CASSQFQRDTQYF. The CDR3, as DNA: TGTGCCAGCAGCCAATTCCAGCGGGATACGCAGTATTTT.

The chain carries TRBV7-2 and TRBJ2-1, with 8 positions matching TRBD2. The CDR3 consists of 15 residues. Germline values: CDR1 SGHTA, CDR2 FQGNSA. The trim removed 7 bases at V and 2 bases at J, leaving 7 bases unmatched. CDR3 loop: CASTQGGGPYNEQFF. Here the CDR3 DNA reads TGTGCCAGCACCCAGGGCGGGGGGCCCTACAATGAGCAGTTCTTC.

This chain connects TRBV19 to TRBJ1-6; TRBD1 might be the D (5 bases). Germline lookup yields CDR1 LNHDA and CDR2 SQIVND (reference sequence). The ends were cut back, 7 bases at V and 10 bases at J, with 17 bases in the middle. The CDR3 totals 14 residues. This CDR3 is CASKLQALGSPLHF. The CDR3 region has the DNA TGTGCCAGTAAGCTACAGGCCTTAGGGTCACCCCTCCACTTT.

CDR3 loop: CASSLGTVTTGELFF. The CDR3 region has the DNA TGTGCCAGCAGCTTAGGGACTGTTACCACCGGGGAGCTGTTTTTT. The chain links TRBV13 to TRBJ2-2, with unresolved D. Germline-derived CDR1 and CDR2 are PRHDT and FYEKMQ (reference sequence). The CDR3 runs to 15 residues. Trimming removed 0 bases from V and 4 bases from J, with 9 bases in between.

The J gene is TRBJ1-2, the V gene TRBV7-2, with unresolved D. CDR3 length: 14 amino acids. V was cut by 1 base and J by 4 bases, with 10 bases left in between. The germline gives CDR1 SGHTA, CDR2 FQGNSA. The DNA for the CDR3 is TGTGCCAGCAGCTTAGACACAGAGTCCTATGGCTACACCTTC. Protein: CASSLDTESYGYTF.

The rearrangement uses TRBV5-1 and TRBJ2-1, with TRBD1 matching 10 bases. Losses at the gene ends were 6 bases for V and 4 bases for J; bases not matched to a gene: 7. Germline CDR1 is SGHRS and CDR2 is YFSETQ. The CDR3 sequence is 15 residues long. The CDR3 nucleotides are TGCGCCAGCAAGCAAGGGACAGGGGTATACAATGAGCAGTTCTTC. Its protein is CASKQGTGVYNEQFF.

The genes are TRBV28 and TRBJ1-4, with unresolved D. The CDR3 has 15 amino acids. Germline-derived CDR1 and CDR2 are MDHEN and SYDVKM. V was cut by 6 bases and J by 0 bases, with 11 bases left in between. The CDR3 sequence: CASSSPRATNEKLFF. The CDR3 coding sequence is TGTGCCAGCAGCTCCCCAAGAGCAACTAATGAAAAACTGTTTTTT.

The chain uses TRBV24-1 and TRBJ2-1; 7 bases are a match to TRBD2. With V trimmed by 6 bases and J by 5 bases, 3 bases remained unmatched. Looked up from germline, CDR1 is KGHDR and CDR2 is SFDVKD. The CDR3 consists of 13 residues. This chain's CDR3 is CATSYTSDNEQFF. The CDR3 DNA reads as TGTGCCACCAGTTATACTAGCGACAATGAGCAGTTCTTC.

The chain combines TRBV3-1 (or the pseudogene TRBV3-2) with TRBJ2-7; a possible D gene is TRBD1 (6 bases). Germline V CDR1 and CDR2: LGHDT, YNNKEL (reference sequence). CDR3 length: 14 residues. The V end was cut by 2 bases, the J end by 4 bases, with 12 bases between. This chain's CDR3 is CASSQYTGPYEQYF. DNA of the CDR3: TGTGCCAGCAGCCAATATACAGGGCCTTACGAGCAGTACTTC.

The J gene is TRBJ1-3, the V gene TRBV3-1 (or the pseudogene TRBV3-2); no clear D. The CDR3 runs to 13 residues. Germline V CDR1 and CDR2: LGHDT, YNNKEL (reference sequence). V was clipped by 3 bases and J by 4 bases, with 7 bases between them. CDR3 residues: CASSQSRGNTIYF. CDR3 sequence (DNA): TGTGCCAGCAGCCAGAGTCGAGGAAACACCATATATTTT.

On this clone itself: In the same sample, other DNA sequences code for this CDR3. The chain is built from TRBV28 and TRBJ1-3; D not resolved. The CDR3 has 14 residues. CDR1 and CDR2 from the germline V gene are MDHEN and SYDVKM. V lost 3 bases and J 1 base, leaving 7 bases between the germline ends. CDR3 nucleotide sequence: TGTGCCAGCAGTTTGACGGGGTCTGGAAACACCATATATTTT. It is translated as CASSLTGSGNTIYF. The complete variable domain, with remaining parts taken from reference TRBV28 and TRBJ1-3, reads DVKVTQSSRYLVKRTGEKVFLECVQDMDHENMFWYRQDPGLGLRLIYFSYDVKMKEKGDIPEGYSVSREKKERFSLILESASTNQTSMYLCASSLTGSGNTIYFGEGSWLTVV.

DNA for the CDR3: TGCAGCGGCAGAAGAGCGGGACTAGTGGTCACAGATACGCAGTATTTT. Its translation: CSGRRAGLVVTDTQYF. The J gene is TRBJ2-3, the V gene TRBV29-1, with 8 bases that match TRBD2. J gave up 2 bases and V 7 bases, and 14 bases lay outside the gene matches. The CDR3 covers 16 residues. The V gene's germline CDR1 is SQVTM and CDR2 ANQGSEA.

CDR3 residues: CASTAGGFYNEQFF. CDR3 sequence (DNA): TGTGCCAGTACAGCGGGGGGCTTCTACAATGAGCAGTTCTTC. The chain combines TRBV19 with TRBJ2-1, with TRBD2 identical over 9 bases. The V and J ends lost 7 bases and 3 bases, in that order; junction bases with no gene match: 4. This CDR3 comprises 14 residues. The germline V gene encodes CDR1 LNHDA and CDR2 SQIVND (reference sequence).

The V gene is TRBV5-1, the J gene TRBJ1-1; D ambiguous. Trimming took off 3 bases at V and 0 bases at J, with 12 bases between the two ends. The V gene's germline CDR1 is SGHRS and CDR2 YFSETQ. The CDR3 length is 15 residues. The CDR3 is CASSSKLEMNTEAFF. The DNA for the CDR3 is TGCGCCAGCAGCTCGAAGCTAGAAATGAACACTGAAGCTTTCTTT. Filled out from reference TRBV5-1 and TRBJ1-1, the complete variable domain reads KAGVTQTPRYLIKTRGQQVTLSCSPISGHRSVSWYQQTPGQGLQFLFEYFSETQRNKGNFPGRFSGRQFSNSRSEMNVSTLELGDSALYLCASSSKLEMNTEAFFGQGTRLTVV.

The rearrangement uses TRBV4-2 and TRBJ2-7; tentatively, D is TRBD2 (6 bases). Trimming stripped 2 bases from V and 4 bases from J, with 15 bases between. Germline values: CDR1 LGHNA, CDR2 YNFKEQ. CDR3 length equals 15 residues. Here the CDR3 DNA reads TGTGCCAGCAGCCAAAGTGGGCGGGGAGGATACGAGCAGTACTTC. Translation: CASSQSGRGGYEQYF.

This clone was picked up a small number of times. Here the CDR3 reads CASSLRQGVREQYF. For the CDR3, the DNA is TGTGCCAGCAGCTTGAGACAGGGAGTCAGGGAGCAGTACTTC. V is TRBV5-4 and J is TRBJ2-7; 7 bases match TRBD1. V shed 1 base, J shed 7 bases, and the junction held 8 bases outside the gene matches. From germline, CDR1 is SGHNT and CDR2 YYREEE (reference sequence). CDR3 length: 14 amino acids.

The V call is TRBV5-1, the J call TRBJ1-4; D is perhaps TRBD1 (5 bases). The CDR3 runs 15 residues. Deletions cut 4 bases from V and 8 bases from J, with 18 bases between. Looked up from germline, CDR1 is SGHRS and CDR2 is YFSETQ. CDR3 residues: CASSVQGVIGEKLFF. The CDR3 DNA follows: TGCGCCAGCAGCGTCCAAGGGGTGATTGGCGAAAAACTGTTTTTT. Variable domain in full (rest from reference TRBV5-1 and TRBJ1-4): KAGVTQTPRYLIKTRGQQVTLSCSPISGHRSVSWYQQTPGQGLQFLFEYFSETQRNKGNFPGRFSGRQFSNSRSEMNVSTLELGDSALYLCASSVQGVIGEKLFFGSGTQLSVL.